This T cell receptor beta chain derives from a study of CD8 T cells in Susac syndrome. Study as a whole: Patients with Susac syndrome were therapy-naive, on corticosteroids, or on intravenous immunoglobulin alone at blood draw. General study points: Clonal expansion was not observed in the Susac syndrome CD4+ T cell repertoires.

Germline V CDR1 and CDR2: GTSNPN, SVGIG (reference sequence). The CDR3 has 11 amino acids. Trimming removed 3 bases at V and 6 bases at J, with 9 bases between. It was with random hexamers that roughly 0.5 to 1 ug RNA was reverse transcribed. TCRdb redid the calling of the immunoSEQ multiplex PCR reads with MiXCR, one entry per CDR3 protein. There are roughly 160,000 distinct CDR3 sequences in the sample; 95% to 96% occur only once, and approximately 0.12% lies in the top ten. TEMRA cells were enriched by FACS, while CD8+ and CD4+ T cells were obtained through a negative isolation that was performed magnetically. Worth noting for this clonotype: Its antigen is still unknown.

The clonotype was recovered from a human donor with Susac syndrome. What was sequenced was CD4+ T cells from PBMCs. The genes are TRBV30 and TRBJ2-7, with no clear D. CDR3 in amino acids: CAWSLRREQYF. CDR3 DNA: TGTGCCTGGAGCTTAAGGCGCGAGCAGTACTTC.